Each of the 14 T cell receptor beta chains below was sequenced from the same sample in a study of cytomegalovirus exposure and HLA in healthy donors. PCR primers comprised 60 Vbeta and 13 Jbeta primers. The table came from immunoSEQ multiplex PCR; TCRdb's copy has only in-frame clones and leaves some out. Of 150,000 or so clones in the sample, over 70% were seen once. Sequencing used PBMCs. The source of these receptors is a woman in her thirties or forties in good health and CMV-seropositive.

This clone was counted between two and nine times. The V and J genes are TRBV19 and TRBJ1-2, with D unclear. The length of the CDR3 is 13 residues. Germline V CDR1 and CDR2: LNHDA, SQIVND (reference sequence). Deletions cut 5 bases from V and 3 bases from J, with 10 bases between. The CDR3 DNA follows: TGTGCCAGTAGTCCCGACGGAGACTATGGCTACACCTTC. Its protein product is CASSPDGDYGYTF.

This chain uses TRBV7-3 with TRBJ2-3, with 10 nucleotides matching TRBD2. The germline V gene encodes CDR1 SGHTA and CDR2 FQGTGA. The CDR3 consists of 16 residues. Unmatched junction bases numbered 9, after V lost 5 bases and J lost 4 bases. The CDR3 here is CASSTQRGGISDTQYF. In DNA, the CDR3 is TGTGCCAGCAGCACGCAGCGGGGGGGCATTTCAGATACGCAGTATTTT.

CDR3 sequence reads: CSASNIRGAFF. CDR3 DNA: TGCAGTGCTAGTAATATAAGGGGGGCTTTCTTT. V gene TRBV20-1 combines with J gene TRBJ1-1, with a tentative D call TRBD1 (6 bases). The V end lost 3 bases, the J end lost 11 bases, and 13 bases lay between the germline ends. The length of the CDR3 is 11 residues. Germline CDR1 reads DFQATT; CDR2 reads SNEGSKA (reference sequence).

This clone was seen more than once but under ten times. This sequence joins TRBV2 and TRBJ2-7; TRBD1 matches 10 bases. CDR3 size: 15 residues. V was pared by 7 bases and J by 2 bases, with 8 bases of the junction left unmatched. CDR1 and CDR2 (germline): SNHLY, FYNNEI. The CDR3 is CASTEVGTGAYEQYF. Here the CDR3 DNA reads TGTGCCAGCACCGAGGTGGGGACAGGGGCCTACGAGCAGTACTTC.

This clone was observed once. The same CDR3 is also encoded by other DNA sequences in this sample. This chain joins TRBV5-1 and TRBJ2-2; no firm D call. The CDR3 has 15 amino acids. CDR1 is SGHRS, CDR2 YFSETQ, per germline. V lost 3 bases, J lost 2 bases, and 11 bases lay in between. CDR3 coding DNA: TGCGCCAGCAGCTCCCAGGATCCAAACACCGGGGAGCTGTTTTTT. It encodes CASSSQDPNTGELFF.

The chain joins TRBV4-1 to TRBJ2-5, with 7 bases fitting TRBD1. The germline V gene has CDR1 MGHRA and CDR2 YSYEKL. The CDR3 sequence is 17 residues long. The V segment lost 4 bases and the J segment 2 bases; nucleotides outside the gene matches: 13. The CDR3 is CASSPDRVQGQQETQYF. The CDR3 coding sequence is TGCGCCAGCAGCCCAGACAGGGTTCAGGGGCAGCAAGAGACCCAGTACTTC.

V and J are TRBV11-2 and TRBJ2-5; possible D gene TRBD1, 6 bases. Trimming left V 5 bases short and J 4 bases short, with 14 bases between. CDR1 is SGHAT and CDR2 is FQNNGV in the germline V gene. This CDR3 region has 14 residues. The CDR3 nucleotides read TGTGCCAGCAGCCCAGGGGTCAGGGGAGAGACCCAGTACTTC. It codes for CASSPGVRGETQYF.

V gene TRBV27 combines with J gene TRBJ2-7; 10 bases agree with TRBD1. Germline CDR1 is MNHEY and CDR2 is SMNVEV (reference sequence). The CDR3 sequence is 15 residues long. V lost 5 bases, J lost 7 bases, and 11 bases stayed unmatched. In DNA, the CDR3 is TGTGCCAGCAGTCCTGGGACAGGGGTTCTGGAAGAGCAGTACTTC. As protein: CASSPGTGVLEEQYF.

The gene calls are TRBV19 and TRBJ1-1; 7 positions match TRBD1. Germline CDR1 reads LNHDA; CDR2 reads SQIVND (reference sequence). The CDR3 has 16 amino acids. The V gene end was trimmed by 10 bases and the J gene end by 0 bases; junction bases not matched to a gene: 14. The CDR3 sequence is CATRGTGTVLNTEAFF. CDR3 in DNA: TGTGCCACTAGGGGGACCGGGACAGTATTGAACACTGAAGCTTTCTTT.

CDR3 nucleotide sequence: TGTGCCAGCAGCTCACAGGGGGGGACTGAAGCTTTCTTT. This translates into CASSSQGGTEAFF. V gene TRBV7-3 combines with J gene TRBJ1-1; 8 bases map to TRBD1. V shed 4 bases and J 5 bases; nucleotides not matched to a gene: 3. The CDR3 spans 13 residues. Germline V gene data show CDR1 as SGHTA and CDR2 as FQGTGA.

The V gene is TRBV19, the J gene TRBJ2-2, with 9 bases aligning to TRBD1. Germline V gives CDR1 LNHDA, CDR2 SQIVND (reference sequence). The junction had 14 bases not matched to a gene; V was cut back by 9 bases and J by 6 bases. The CDR3 contains 16 residues. The CDR3 region has the DNA TGTGCCAGCCGATCACTCCCGGGACAGGGTGCCGGGGAGCTGTTTTTT. This translates into CASRSLPGQGAGELFF. Using reference TRBV19 and TRBJ2-2 for the parts outside the CDR3, the full variable domain is DGGITQSPKYLFRKEGQNVTLSCEQNLNHDAMYWYRQDPGQGLRLIYYSQIVNDFQKGDIAEGYSVSREKKESFPLTVTSAQKNPTAFYLCASRSLPGQGAGELFFGEGSRLTVL.

The genes are TRBV18 and TRBJ1-4; D ambiguous. This CDR3 has 15 residues. V gave up 4 bases and J gave up 8 bases, with 17 bases separating them. Germline lookup yields CDR1 KGHSH and CDR2 LQKENI. Written as DNA, the CDR3 is TGTGCCAGCTCACGAACGTCGGACGGGAGAGAAAAACTGTTTTTT. Protein: CASSRTSDGREKLFF.

The chain is built from TRBV30 and TRBJ1-4; possibly TRBD1 for D (5 bases). The CDR3 consists of 11 residues. V dropped 2 bases and J dropped 11 bases, with 9 bases sitting between them. Per the germline V gene, CDR1 is GTSNPN and CDR2 is SVGIG (reference sequence). CDR3 in DNA: TGTGCCTGGAGTTTGACAGAGAAACTGTTTTTT. It translates to CAWSLTEKLFF.

This clone came up a few times. The V gene is TRBV2, the J gene TRBJ2-3, with 9 bases that match TRBD2. The CDR3 runs to 14 residues. Looked up from germline, CDR1 is SNHLY and CDR2 is FYNNEI. Trimming at V came to 4 bases and at J to 6 bases, leaving 5 bases not matched to a gene. The CDR3 sequence: CASSVLAGWDTQYF. DNA of the CDR3: TGTGCCAGCAGTGTTCTAGCGGGGTGGGATACGCAGTATTTT.